The 5 T cell receptor beta chains reported below all come from one sample, sequenced in a study of blood T cells in healthy people across ages. The second PCR ran 7 to 11 cycles with a sample-barcoded 5' primer and J-beta primers. TCRdb reprocessed the 5' RACE reads with MiXCR, giving one entry per CDR3 protein. The sample holds about 930,000 distinct CDR3 sequences, 25% to 35% seen once. The data were also submitted as part of a second study, on T cells of mothers and their children.

Sequencing was carried out using blood. The receptors were gathered from a woman aged 35 to 49 in good health.

This clonotype has just a few counts. V is TRBV4-3 and J is TRBJ2-7, with TRBD2 matching 11 bases. Germline-derived CDR1 and CDR2 are LGHNA and YSLEER. This CDR3 contains 18 residues. J gave up 2 bases and V 1 base, and 10 bases lay outside the gene matches. The CDR3 reads CASSQALAGGHRAYEQYF. The CDR3 DNA follows: TGCGCCAGCAGCCAAGCCCTAGCGGGAGGCCACCGCGCCTACGAGCAGTACTTC.

This clonotype came up a few times. The chain combines TRBV28 with TRBJ1-6, with D perhaps TRBD1 (5 bases). The CDR3 runs to 13 residues. The germline V gene encodes CDR1 MDHEN and CDR2 SYDVKM. The CDR3 DNA reads TGTGCTGCGGGGACTGAGGCCTATTCACCCCTCCACTTT. It yields the protein CAAGTEAYSPLHF.

CDR3 amino acids: CASSLGYGANVLTF. The CDR3 coding sequence is TGCGCCAGCAGCTTGGGGTACGGGGCCAACGTCCTGACTTTC. This chain joins TRBV5-1 and TRBJ2-6; no definite D call. Germline CDR1 reads SGHRS; CDR2 reads YFSETQ. The CDR3 covers 14 residues. V lost 0 bases and J 4 bases, leaving 5 bases between the germline ends.

The CDR3 loop is CSASDPSGGSTDTQYF. The CDR3 DNA follows: TGCAGTGCTAGCGATCCGAGCGGGGGGAGCACAGATACGCAGTATTTT. The chain couples TRBV20-1 to TRBJ2-3; TRBD2 matches 9 bases. The CDR3 extends over 16 amino acids. CDR1 is DFQATT and CDR2 is SNEGSKA in the germline V gene (reference sequence). Trimming took 3 bases from V and 0 from J; bases not matched to a gene: 7.

Of note for this clonotype: One base away lies a much larger clone, so this may be a sequencing read error. This chain links TRBV5-1 with TRBJ2-1; D is ambiguous. This CDR3 is 15 amino acids long. The germline V gene encodes CDR1 SGHRS and CDR2 YFSETQ. CDR3 residues: CASGFIAQSYNEQFF. In nucleotides, the CDR3 is TGCGCCAGCGGCTTTATTGCACAATCCTACAATGAGCAGTTCTTC.